This TCR beta chain appears in the sequencing data of a study of blood T cell repertoires in COVID-19. Study summary: Acute and convalescent COVID-19 samples came from the United States, Italy and Spain. PBMCs, B-cell-depleted T cells, or T cells provided the cDNA or gDNA that made up the material.

V lost 4 bases to trimming and J lost 8 bases, with 20 bases between them. The V gene's germline CDR1 is SNHLY and CDR2 FYNNEI. This CDR3 has 16 amino acids. Study processing details: Reference gene primer amplification gave nucleated cell count estimates. The repertoire was sequenced with immunoSEQ multiplex PCR; TCRdb's copy has only in-frame clones and lacks some. That table is the source of V, J and clone size, and D and trimming were worked out from the DNA. The sample has about 300,000 clones, around 89% seen once. The chain uses TRBV2 and TRBJ1-4; possible D gene TRBD1, 5 bases. Sequenced input: peripheral blood. This TCR was recovered from a man between 18 and 35 years old who had recovered from COVID-19. The CDR3 loop is CASSATRQSSEEKLFF. In DNA form, the CDR3 reads TGTGCCAGCAGTGCAACCCGACAGAGCTCAGAAGAAAAACTGTTTTTT. The complete variable domain, with remaining parts taken from reference TRBV2 and TRBJ1-4, reads EPEVTQTPSHQVTQMGQEVILRCVPISNHLYFYWYRQILGQKVEFLVSFYNNEISEKSEIFDDQFSVERPDGSNFTLKIRSTKLEDSAMYFCASSATRQSSEEKLFFGSGTQLSVL.